This T cell receptor beta chain appears in the sequencing data of a study of cytomegalovirus exposure and HLA in healthy donors. Overall study results and limits: In vitro work confirmed that three CMV-associated chains recognize CMV antigens.

A multiplex PCR was run with 60 Vbeta primers and 13 Jbeta primers. Authors' methods: Among the unique TCR beta chains that a later analysis counted, about 86 million in all, approximately 12 million were shared. The assay was immunoSEQ multiplex PCR, and TCRdb's table has in-frame clones only and misses some. The V and J calls and clone size are taken from that table; D and trimming were inferred from the DNA. The sample has 80,000 or so clones, approximately 61% seen once; the top ten hold 6.5% to 7.5%. V shed 1 base and J shed 6 bases, with 12 bases lying between them. The CDR3 runs to 15 residues. CDR1 is SEHNR, CDR2 FQNEAQ, per germline (reference sequence). Turning to this clone: Its antigen is unidentified.

This chain uses TRBV7-9 with TRBJ1-4; D is undetermined. The source material was PBMCs. The clonotype originates from a woman aged 45 to 65 in good health and CMV-seropositive. In nucleotides, the CDR3 is TGTGCCAGCAGCTTAGAAGGCGGGTTGGATGAAAAACTGTTTTTT. As protein: CASSLEGGLDEKLFF.